This TCR delta chain was observed in a study of Vδ1+ human thymocytes. Overall study findings and caveats: The authors advised highly purified populations and single-cell validation. TRD repertoires were essentially private, unlike widely shared TRG clonotypes. Thymic TRG and TRD repertoires appeared highly polyclonal, with Gaussian CDR3 length distributions. Despite high sort purity, about 20% of thymic T cell receptor delta sequences were Vdelta2.

The sample holds a few counts of this clone. Its antigen remains unidentified. RNA was extracted from the cells and then reverse transcribed. The CDR3 regions were amplified by multiplex PCR from V-gene primers to a constant-region primer. TCRdb re-analyzed the multiplex PCR reads via CATT. The repertoire includes about 73,000 delta-chain clones, around 30% of them detected once, and roughly 0.26% sits in the top ten. The germline gives CDR1 TSWWSYY, CDR2 QGS. The CDR3 totals 19 residues. The ends were cut back, 2 bases at V and 0 bases at J, with 22 bases in the middle. The sample was Vdelta1+ gamma-delta thymocytes from the thymus. Subset in this sample: FACS-sorted CD3+ TCRalphabeta- TCRVdelta1+ TCRVdelta2- thymocytes. The sequence was collected from a boy under three years old who had congenital heart surgery. The chain recombines TRDV1 with TRDJ1; D is possibly TRDD2 (5 bases). The CDR3 bases are TGTGCTCTTGGGGAAAAAGCAGTTCCTCGCACGAAGTACACCGATAAACTCATCTTT. It yields the protein CALGEKAVPRTKYTDKLIF.